One T cell receptor (beta chain) is described in this entry. The conserved final phenylalanine or tryptophan is absent from the CDR3, which likely points to a read error. Researchers prepared the TCRbeta library using unique molecular identifiers, the study reports. TCRdb reprocessed the PCR reads with MiXCR, giving one entry per CDR3 protein. Of some 180,000 distinct CDR3 sequences listed, 5.5% to 7% were seen once; the top ten hold 5% to 6.5%. These data originate in a study of T-cell reconstitution after alpha-beta-depleted transplantation in children. This sample comprised PBMCs, obtained before TCRalphabeta/CD19-depleted stem cell transplant. The receptor comes from a boy aged 2 to 9 with acute lymphoblastic leukemia, due to receive a stem cell transplant.

As DNA, the CDR3 is TGTGCCACCAGCAGGAGGACTGGCTCCTACAATGAGCAGTTCTGC. It is translated as CATSRRTGSYNEQFC. The rearrangement links TRBV15 to TRBJ2-1, with D tentatively TRBD2 (5 bases). The CDR3 runs 15 residues. Trimming took 3 bases from V and 0 from J, leaving 9 bases between them. Germline CDR1 reads LNHNV; CDR2 reads YYDKDF (reference sequence).